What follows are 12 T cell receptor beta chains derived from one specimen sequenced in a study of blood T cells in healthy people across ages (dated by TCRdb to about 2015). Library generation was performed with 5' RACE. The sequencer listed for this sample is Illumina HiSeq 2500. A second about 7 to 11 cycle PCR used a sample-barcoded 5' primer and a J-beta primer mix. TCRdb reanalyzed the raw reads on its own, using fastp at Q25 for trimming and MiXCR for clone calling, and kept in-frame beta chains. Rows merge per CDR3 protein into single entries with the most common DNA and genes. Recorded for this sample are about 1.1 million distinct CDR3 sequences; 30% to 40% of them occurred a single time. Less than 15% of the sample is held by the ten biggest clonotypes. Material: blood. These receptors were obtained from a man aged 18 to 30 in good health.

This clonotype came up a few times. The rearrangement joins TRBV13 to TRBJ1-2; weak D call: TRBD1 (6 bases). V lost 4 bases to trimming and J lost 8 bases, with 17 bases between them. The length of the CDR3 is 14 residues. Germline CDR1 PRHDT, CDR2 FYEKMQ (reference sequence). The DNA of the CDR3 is TGTGCCAGCAGCTCCCGACAGGCGCCGAGGGGCTACACCTTC. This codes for CASSSRQAPRGYTF.

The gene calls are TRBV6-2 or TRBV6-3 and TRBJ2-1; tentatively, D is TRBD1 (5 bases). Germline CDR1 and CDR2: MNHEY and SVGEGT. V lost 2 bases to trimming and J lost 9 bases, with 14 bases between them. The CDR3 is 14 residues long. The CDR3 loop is CASSYGAGQPEQFF. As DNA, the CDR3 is TGTGCCAGCAGTTACGGAGCAGGGCAGCCTGAGCAGTTCTTC.

The CDR3 DNA follows: TGTGCCAGCAGTAGGGACAGTCAGAATTCACCCCTCCACTTT. Translation gives CASSRDSQNSPLHF. J is TRBJ1-6 and V is TRBV12-3 or TRBV12-4; the match to TRBD1 covers 7 bases. The CDR3 totals 14 residues. V trimming: 5 bases; J trimming: 7 bases; junction bases outside the gene matches: 5.

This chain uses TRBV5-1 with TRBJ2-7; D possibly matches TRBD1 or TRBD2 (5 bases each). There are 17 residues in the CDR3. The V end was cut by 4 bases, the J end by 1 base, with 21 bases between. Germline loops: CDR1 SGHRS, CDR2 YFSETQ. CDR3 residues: CASSPGASNRISYEQYF. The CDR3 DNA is TGCGCCAGCAGCCCCGGGGCATCCAATAGGATATCCTACGAGCAGTACTTC.

Here the CDR3 reads CASSYSSGYAEAFF. The CDR3 nucleotides read TGTGCCAGCAGTTACTCGTCAGGGTACGCTGAAGCTTTCTTT. J is TRBJ1-1 and V is TRBV6-2 or TRBV6-3; the D gene is possibly TRBD1 (5 bases). Germline loops: CDR1 MNHEY, CDR2 SVGEGT. Trimming removed 0 bases from V and 6 bases from J, with 11 bases in between. This CDR3 has 14 amino acids.

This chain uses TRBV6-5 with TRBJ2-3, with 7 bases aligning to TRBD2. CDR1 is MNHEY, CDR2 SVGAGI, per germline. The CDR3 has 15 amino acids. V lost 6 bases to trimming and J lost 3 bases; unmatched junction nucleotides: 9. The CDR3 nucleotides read TGTGCCAGCAGCTCTAGAGGGGAGGGGACAGATACGCAGTATTTT. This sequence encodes CASSSRGEGTDTQYF.

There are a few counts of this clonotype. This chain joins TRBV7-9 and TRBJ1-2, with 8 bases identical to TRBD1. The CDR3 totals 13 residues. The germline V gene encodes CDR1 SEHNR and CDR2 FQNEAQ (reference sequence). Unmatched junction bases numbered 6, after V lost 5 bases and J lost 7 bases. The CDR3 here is CASSRGQGTGYTF. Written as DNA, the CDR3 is TGTGCCAGCAGCCGCGGACAGGGTACTGGCTACACCTTC.

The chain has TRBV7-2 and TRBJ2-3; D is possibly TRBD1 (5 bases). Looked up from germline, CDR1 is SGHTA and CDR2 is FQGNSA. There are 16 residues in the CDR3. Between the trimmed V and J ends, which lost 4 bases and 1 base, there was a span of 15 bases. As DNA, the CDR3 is TGTGCCAGCAGCTGTCTAAGCCAGGGCGGCACAGATACGCAGTATTTT. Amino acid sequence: CASSCLSQGGTDTQYF.

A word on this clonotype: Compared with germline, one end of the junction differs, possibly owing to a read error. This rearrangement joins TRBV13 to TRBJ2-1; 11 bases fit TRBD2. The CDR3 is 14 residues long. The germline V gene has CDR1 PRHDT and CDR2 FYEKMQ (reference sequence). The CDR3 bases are TGTGCCAGCAGCGTAGGACTAGCGGGTAATGAGCAGTTCTTC. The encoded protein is CASSVGLAGNEQFF.

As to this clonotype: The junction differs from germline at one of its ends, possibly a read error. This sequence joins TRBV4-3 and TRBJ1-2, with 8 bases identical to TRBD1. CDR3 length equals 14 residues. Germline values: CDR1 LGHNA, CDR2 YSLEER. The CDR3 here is CAGSQDQGADGYTF. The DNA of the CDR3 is TGCGCCGGCAGCCAAGATCAGGGGGCGGATGGCTACACCTTC.

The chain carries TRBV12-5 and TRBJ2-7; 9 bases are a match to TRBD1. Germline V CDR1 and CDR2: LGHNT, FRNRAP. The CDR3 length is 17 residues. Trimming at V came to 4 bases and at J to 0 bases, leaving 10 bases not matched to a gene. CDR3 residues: CASGWGNKQGASYEQYF. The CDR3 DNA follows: TGTGCTAGTGGTTGGGGGAACAAACAGGGGGCCTCCTACGAGCAGTACTTC.

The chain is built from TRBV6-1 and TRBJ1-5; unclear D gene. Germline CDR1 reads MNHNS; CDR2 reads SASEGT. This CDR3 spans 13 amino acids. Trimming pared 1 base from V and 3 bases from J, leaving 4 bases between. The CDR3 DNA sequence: TGTGCCAGCAGTGAAGTCCCCAATCAGCCCCAGCATTTT. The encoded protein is CASSEVPNQPQHF.